The entry below gives a single TCR beta chain sequence along with its context. The CDR3 sequence is 12 residues long. CDR1 is SGHVS, CDR2 FQNEAQ, per germline. V was shortened by 5 bases and J by 1 base, with 5 bases between the two germline ends. The table came from immunoSEQ multiplex PCR; TCRdb's copy has only in-frame clones and leaves some out. The table has 400,000 to 450,000 clones, around 87% seen once. The source of the sample is a study of blood T cell repertoires in COVID-19. Overall study context: The analysed material was cDNA or gDNA that came from T cells, B-cell-depleted T cells, or PBMCs.

Sequencing was performed on PBMCs or T cells enriched from blood (not recorded which). The clonotype comes from a man in his thirties or forties who had recovered from COVID-19. The chain combines TRBV7-8 with TRBJ1-2; D unclear. CDR3 coding DNA: TGTGCCAGCAGCGAGGGTAACTATGGCTACACCTTC. It codes for CASSEGNYGYTF.